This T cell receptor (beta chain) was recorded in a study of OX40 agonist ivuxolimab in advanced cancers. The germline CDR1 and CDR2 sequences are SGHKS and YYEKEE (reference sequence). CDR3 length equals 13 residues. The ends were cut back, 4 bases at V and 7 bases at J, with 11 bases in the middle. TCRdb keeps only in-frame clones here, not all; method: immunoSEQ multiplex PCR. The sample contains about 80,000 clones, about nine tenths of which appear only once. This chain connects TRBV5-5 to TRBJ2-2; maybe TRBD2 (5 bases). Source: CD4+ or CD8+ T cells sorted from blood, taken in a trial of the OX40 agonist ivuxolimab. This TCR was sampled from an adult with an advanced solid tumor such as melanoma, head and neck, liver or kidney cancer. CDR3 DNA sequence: TGTGCCAGCAGCCCTGGCCGGGGCGGGGAGCTGTTTTTT. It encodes CASSPGRGGELFF. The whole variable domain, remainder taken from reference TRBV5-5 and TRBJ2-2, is DAGVTQSPTHLIKTRGQQVTLRCSPISGHKSVSWYQQVLGQGPQFIFQYYEKEERGRGNFPDRFSARQFPNYSSELNVNALLLGDSALYLCASSPGRGGELFFGEGSRLTVL.